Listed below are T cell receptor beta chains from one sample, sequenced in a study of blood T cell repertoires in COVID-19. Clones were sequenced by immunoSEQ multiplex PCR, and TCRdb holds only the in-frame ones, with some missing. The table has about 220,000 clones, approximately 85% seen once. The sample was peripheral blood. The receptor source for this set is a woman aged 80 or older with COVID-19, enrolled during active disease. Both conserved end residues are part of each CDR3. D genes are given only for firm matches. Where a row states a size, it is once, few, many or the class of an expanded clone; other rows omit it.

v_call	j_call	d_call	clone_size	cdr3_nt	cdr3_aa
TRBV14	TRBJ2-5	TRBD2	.	TGTGCCAGCAGCTCAGCGTCGGGGGGGATCCAAGAGACCCAGTACTTC	CASSSASGGIQETQYF
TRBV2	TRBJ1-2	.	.	TGTGCCAGCAGTGAAAGGGTAGGGGGAAGTGGCTACACCTTC	CASSERVGGSGYTF
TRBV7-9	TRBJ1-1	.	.	TGTGCCAGCAGCCCAACGGGATTTATGGTGAACACTGAAGCTTTCTTT	CASSPTGFMVNTEAFF
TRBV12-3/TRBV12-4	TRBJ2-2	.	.	TGTGCCAGCAGCACATCTGGGGAGCTGTTTTTT	CASSTSGELFF
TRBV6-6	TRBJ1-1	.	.	TGTGCCAGCAGGGGACCCGGGAGGACTGAAGCTTTCTTT	CASRGPGRTEAFF
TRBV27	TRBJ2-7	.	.	TGTGCCAGCAGTTTGTCCCTCGGGACAGCGGGTCAGTACTTC	CASSLSLGTAGQYF
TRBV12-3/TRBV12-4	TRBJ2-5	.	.	TGTGCCAGCAGTTTGGCCATCCAAGAGACCCAGTACTTC	CASSLAIQETQYF
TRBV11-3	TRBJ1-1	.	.	TGTGCCAGCAGCTTAGTTCGGGGGGCTGAAGCTTTCTTT	CASSLVRGAEAFF
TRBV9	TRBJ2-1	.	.	TGTGCCAGCAGTGACGGACAAGTCTACAATGAGCAGTTCTTC	CASSDGQVYNEQFF
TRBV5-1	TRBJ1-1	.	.	TGCGCCAGCAGCTTATTGCCGGGTATCACTGAAGCTTTCTTT	CASSLLPGITEAFF
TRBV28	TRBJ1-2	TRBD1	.	TGTGCCAGCAGTTCACCGACAGGGGGCGCGGTTAATCGTGGCTACACCTTC	CASSSPTGGAVNRGYTF
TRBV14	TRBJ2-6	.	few	TGTGCCAGCAGCTTGAGGACAGTTATGTCTGGGGCCAACGTCCTGACTTTC	CASSLRTVMSGANVLTF
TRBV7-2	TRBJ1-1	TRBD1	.	TGTGCCAGCAGCTTAAGGACAGGGGACACTGAAGCTTTCTTT	CASSLRTGDTEAFF
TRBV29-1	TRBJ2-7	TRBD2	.	TGCAGCGTTGCGGGGCTAGCGGACCACGGGGGATCCTACGAGCAGTACTTC	CSVAGLADHGGSYEQYF
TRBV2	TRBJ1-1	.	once	TGTGCCAGCAGTACAGGGCAGGGGTTGGAAGCTTTCTTT	CASSTGQGLEAFF
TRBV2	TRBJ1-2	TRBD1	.	TGTGCCAGTGGCACCGGGACAGGGAGGACTAACTATGGCTACACCTTC	CASGTGTGRTNYGYTF
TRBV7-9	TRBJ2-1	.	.	TGTGCCAGCAGCTCCAGTAGCGAAGTCACGTTCTTC	CASSSSSEVTFF
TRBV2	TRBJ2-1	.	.	TGTGCCAGCAACTATTCTCCCCCCAATGAGCAGTTCTTC	CASNYSPPNEQFF
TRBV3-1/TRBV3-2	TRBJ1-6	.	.	TGTGCCAGCACCCTGGCAGGGGTAGGGTCACCCCTCCACTTT	CASTLAGVGSPLHF
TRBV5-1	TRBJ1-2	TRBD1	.	TGCGCCAGCACCAGGACAGGGAAGCGTGGCTACACCTTC	CASTRTGKRGYTF
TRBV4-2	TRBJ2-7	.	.	TGTGCCAGCAGCCAAGATCGGCAGTACAGCTCCTACGAGCAGTACTTC	CASSQDRQYSSYEQYF
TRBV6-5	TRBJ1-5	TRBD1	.	TGTGCCAGCAGACGGGACAGGGGCAATCAGCCCCAGCATTTT	CASRRDRGNQPQHF
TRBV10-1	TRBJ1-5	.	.	TGCGCCAGCAGTTTACAGGCCCGGGTGTATCAGCCCCAGCATTTT	CASSLQARVYQPQHF
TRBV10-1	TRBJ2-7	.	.	TGCGCCAGCAGAGAGTGTCCGGACAGCCTACTCTACGAGCAGTACTTC	CASRECPDSLLYEQYF
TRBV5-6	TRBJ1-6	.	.	TGTGCCAGCAGCCTCCTAGGACAGCATAATTCACCCCTCCACTTT	CASSLLGQHNSPLHF
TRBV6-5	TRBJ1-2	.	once	TGTGCCAGCAGTTACGACAGCTATGGCTACACCTTC	CASSYDSYGYTF
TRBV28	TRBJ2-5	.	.	TGTGCCAGCCGGGAGGGGGCCCAAGAGACCCAGTACTTC	CASREGAQETQYF
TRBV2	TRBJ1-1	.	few	TGTGCCAGCAGTGAATTGTCGGGACACTTACGACCTTTCTTT	CASSELSGHLRPFF
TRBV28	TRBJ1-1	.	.	TGTGCCAGCAGTTTCCCCGGACACCTCACTGAAGCTTTCTTT	CASSFPGHLTEAFF
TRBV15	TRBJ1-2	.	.	TGTGCCACCAGCAGAGTTAGGGAGGGAGGCCGGGGCTACACCTTC	CATSRVREGGRGYTF
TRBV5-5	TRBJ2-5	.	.	TGTGCCAGCAGATCGGGACTGCAAGAGACCCAGTACTTC	CASRSGLQETQYF
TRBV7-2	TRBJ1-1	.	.	TGTGCCAGCAGCGCGTCCGCTACAGGGAGCGGCGGAGCTTTCTTT	CASSASATGSGGAFF
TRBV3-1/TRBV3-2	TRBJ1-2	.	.	TGTGCCAGCAGCCAAGCCGGGGGAGCTAACTATGGCTACACCTTC	CASSQAGGANYGYTF
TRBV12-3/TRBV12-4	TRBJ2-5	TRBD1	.	TGTGCCAGCAGACAGGGGGTGGGAGAGACCCAGTACTTC	CASRQGVGETQYF
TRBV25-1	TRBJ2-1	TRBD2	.	TGTGCCAGCACTCAATTAGCGGGAGGGAGCAATGAGCAGTTCTTC	CASTQLAGGSNEQFF
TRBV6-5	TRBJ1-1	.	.	TGTGCCAGCAGTTACTCGGAGAATCCGAACACTGAAGCTTTCTTT	CASSYSENPNTEAFF
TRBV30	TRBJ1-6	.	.	TGTGCCTGGAGTCGGCAGGGCCACTCACCCCTCCACTTT	CAWSRQGHSPLHF
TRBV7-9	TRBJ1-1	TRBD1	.	TGTGCCAGCAGCAAGGGGGCGTCCACTGAAGCTTTCTTT	CASSKGASTEAFF
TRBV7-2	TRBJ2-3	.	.	TGTGCCAGCAGCTTTGACGGGAGCTCAACAGATACGCAGTATTTT	CASSFDGSSTDTQYF
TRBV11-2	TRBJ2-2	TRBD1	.	TGTGCCAGCAGCTACACAGGGGGCGCCGGGGAGCTGTTTTTT	CASSYTGGAGELFF
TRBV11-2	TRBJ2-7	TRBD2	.	TGTGCCAGCAGCTTAGAGGGCGGGGGTACCTACGAGCAGTACTTC	CASSLEGGGTYEQYF
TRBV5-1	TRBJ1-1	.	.	TGCGCCAGCAGCTCTCAGGGGTCCACTGAAGCTTTCTTT	CASSSQGSTEAFF
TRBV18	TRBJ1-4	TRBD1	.	TGTGCCAGCTCCGGACAGGAGGCGGGGGAAAAACTGTTTTTT	CASSGQEAGEKLFF
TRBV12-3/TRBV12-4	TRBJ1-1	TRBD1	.	TGTGCCAGCAGACTCCAGGGGGCTGTAGAAGCTTTCTTT	CASRLQGAVEAFF
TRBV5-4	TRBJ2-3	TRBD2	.	TGTGCCAGCAGACGGGCTAGCGGGGTCACAGATACGCAGTATTTT	CASRRASGVTDTQYF
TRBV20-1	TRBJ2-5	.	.	TGCAGCGCTAGTGGTGTCAGAGGGCGAAGAGAGACCCAGTACTTC	CSASGVRGRRETQYF
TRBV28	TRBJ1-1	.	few	TGTGCCAGCAAGGAGACCATGAACACTGAAGCTTTCTTT	CASKETMNTEAFF
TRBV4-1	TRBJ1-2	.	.	TGCGCCAGCAGCCAAGATGGTGGAGGTTCTACCTATGGCTACACCTTC	CASSQDGGGSTYGYTF
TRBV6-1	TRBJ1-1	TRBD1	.	TGTGCCAGCAGTGAAGCCCGGACAGGGAATAGGCGTGAAGCTTTCTTT	CASSEARTGNRREAFF
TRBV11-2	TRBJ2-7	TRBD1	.	TGTGCCAGCAGCTACGGACAGGGCGTGGGGGACGAGCAGTACTTC	CASSYGQGVGDEQYF
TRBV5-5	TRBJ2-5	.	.	TGTGCCAGCAGCTCAGACCGGGGGATACAGGAGACCCAGTACTTC	CASSSDRGIQETQYF
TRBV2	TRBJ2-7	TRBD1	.	TGTGCCAGCAGAGACAGGGCCTACGAGCAGTACTTC	CASRDRAYEQYF
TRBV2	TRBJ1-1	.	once	TGTGCCAGCAGTGAAGTGAAGGTCGGGTCGCAGGGAGCTTTCTTT	CASSEVKVGSQGAFF
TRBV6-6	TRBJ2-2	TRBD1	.	TGTGCCAGCAGGATTACCGGGACAGAGAACACCGGGGAGCTGTTTTTT	CASRITGTENTGELFF
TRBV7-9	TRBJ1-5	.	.	TGTGCCAGCACTAGGGACACTAATCAGCCCCAGCATTTT	CASTRDTNQPQHF